The 5 T cell receptor beta chains reported below all come from one sample, sequenced in a study of blood T cells in healthy people across ages (dated by TCRdb to the mid-2010s). Preparation of the library involved 5' RACE. This sample was sequenced with an Illumina HiSeq 2500. A second PCR of roughly 6 to 11 cycles was run with a J-beta primer mix and a sample-barcoded 5' primer. Using fastp at Q25 and MiXCR, TCRdb reprocessed the public reads and kept productive beta chains. Identical CDR3 protein sequences are pooled into one entry, listed with their most common genes and DNA. A total of some 920,000 distinct CDR3 sequences appear in this sample, roughly 47% of them only once. About 21% of the sample comes from the top ten. The sequencing input was blood. The receptor source for this set is a woman in her sixties in good health.

The DNA of the CDR3 is TGTGCCAGCAGTTATAGGGCTCACTATGGCTACACCTTC. Amino acid sequence: CASSYRAHYGYTF. The rearrangement uses TRBV6-5 and TRBJ1-2; D is ambiguous. The CDR3 totals 13 residues. V was trimmed by 3 bases and J by 3 bases, leaving 8 bases between them. Per germline, CDR1 MNHEY and CDR2 SVGAGI.

This clonotype was counted a few times. The V gene is TRBV29-1, the J gene TRBJ2-3, with D maybe TRBD1 (6 bases). Germline V gene data show CDR1 as SQVTM and CDR2 as ANQGSEA. V was clipped by 7 bases and J by 2 bases, with 28 bases between them. The CDR3 runs to 18 residues. The CDR3 DNA follows: TGCAGCGCGATTCACCGGGACACTTTAAACCTCCACACAGATACGCAGTATTTT. Amino acid sequence: CSAIHRDTLNLHTDTQYF.

The chain is built from TRBV6-2 or TRBV6-3 and TRBJ1-4; D might be TRBD1 (6 bases). Germline V gene sequence: CDR1 MNHEY, CDR2 SVGEGT. CDR3 length: 16 amino acids. With 2 bases removed from V and 4 bases from J, the gap between germline ends came to 14 bases. The CDR3 region has the DNA TGTGCCAGCAGTTACCCCCAAGGACAGCTTAATGAAAAACTGTTTTTT. This sequence encodes CASSYPQGQLNEKLFF.

The rearrangement links TRBV29-1 to TRBJ1-2; D call uncertain. The CDR3 is 12 amino acids. Trimming stripped 7 bases from V and 2 bases from J, with 11 bases between. Germline lookup yields CDR1 SQVTM and CDR2 ANQGSEA. The CDR3 DNA sequence: TGCAGCGCCCCCCAGAAAAACTATGGCTACACCTTC. Amino acids: CSAPQKNYGYTF. Supplemented by reference TRBV29-1 and TRBJ1-2, the full variable domain reads SAVISQKPSRDICQRGTSLTIQCQVDSQVTMMFWYRQQPGQSLTLIATANQGSEATYESGFVIDKFPISRPNLTFSTLTVSNMSPEDSSIYLCSAPQKNYGYTFGSGTRLTVV.

The CDR3 region has the DNA TGCGCCAGCAGCCACGCTGGGGGTAGCTCCTACAATGAGCAGTTCTTC. Its protein is CASSHAGGSSYNEQFF. The genes are TRBV4-1 and TRBJ2-1; tentatively, D is TRBD1 or TRBD2 (5 bases each). V gave up 3 bases and J gave up 0 bases, with 12 bases separating them. The CDR3 is made up of 16 amino acids. CDR1 is MGHRA, CDR2 YSYEKL, per germline.